Listed below are T cell receptor beta chains from one sample, sequenced in a study of monozygotic twins with inflammatory bowel disease. TCRdb reprocessed the 5' RACE reads and keeps a single row for each CDR3 protein, giving no DNA. This repertoire includes around 450,000 distinct CDR3 sequences. Sequences were obtained from blood. All receptors come from a human donor with ulcerative colitis or Crohn's disease, or a healthy co-twin of an affected twin (not recorded which). Both conserved end residues are part of each CDR3.

J gene,V gene,CDR3 protein
TRBJ2-1,TRBV5-1,CASSLVGGSNNEQFF
TRBJ1-4,TRBV12-3/TRBV12-4,CASSRLPNEKLFF
TRBJ2-1,TRBV7-6,CASSAPTGSYNEQFF
TRBJ2-1,TRBV6-5,CASSYSSSGREAYNEQFF
TRBJ1-2,TRBV2,CASKSLQAGRGYTF
TRBJ2-1,TRBV7-3,CASSLRPPDLLNEQFF
TRBJ2-7,TRBV18,CASSASHRREQYF
TRBJ2-2,TRBV4-3,CASSQEQGLTGELFF
TRBJ1-4,TRBV6-1,CASTTRGLATNEKLFF
TRBJ2-2,TRBV5-1,CASSRSGGTGELFF
TRBJ2-1,TRBV9,CASSAPDRAIDEQFF
TRBJ2-7,TRBV5-1,CASSTDRAYEQYF
TRBJ2-2,TRBV20-1,CSAAKPRTGARTGELFF
TRBJ1-5,TRBV28,CASSFIQIYQPQHF
TRBJ1-2,TRBV20-1,CSARLGTANGYTF
TRBJ2-3,TRBV29-1,CSVVKKTGPLDTQYF
TRBJ2-3,TRBV6-5,CASCREFEDTQYF
TRBJ2-4,TRBV29-1,CSVVASGRIAKNIQYF
TRBJ2-6,TRBV20-1,CSARDSGANVLTF
TRBJ1-4,TRBV5-1,CASSYDPGGKLFF
TRBJ2-7,TRBV5-1,CASSLGGVSEQYF
TRBJ2-7,TRBV20-1,CSARESEFPYEQYF
TRBJ2-3,TRBV12-3/TRBV12-4,CASTPGTPRTDTQYF
TRBJ2-3,TRBV5-5,CASSRGWDDTDTQYF
TRBJ2-5,TRBV10-3,CAISADREGIQETQYF
TRBJ2-3,TRBV7-3,CASSETSGGGDTQYF
TRBJ2-7,TRBV12-3/TRBV12-4,CASSFGQRSYEQYF
TRBJ1-5,TRBV7-8,CASSLKDSYSNQPQHF
TRBJ1-1,TRBV5-5,CDSSFDRKNTEAFF
TRBJ2-2,TRBV27,CASLDGRSNTGELFF
TRBJ2-1,TRBV12-3/TRBV12-4,CASSPDRVGTGNEQFF
TRBJ2-5,TRBV29-1,CSVSLPGGPQETQYF
TRBJ2-3,TRBV10-3,CATTPGQGTDTQYF
TRBJ2-1,TRBV18,CASSPGRALVNEQFF
TRBJ2-6,TRBV19,CASRGVSSGANVLTF
TRBJ2-7,TRBV4-2,CASSQGRGGIYEQYF
TRBJ2-7,TRBV7-2,CASSTPPIDEQYF
TRBJ2-2,TRBV19,CASNKAGTAGELFF
TRBJ2-1,TRBV11-2,CASSIIRGAVMNEQFF
TRBJ2-6,TRBV7-9,CASRGGALSSGANVLTF
TRBJ2-1,TRBV7-3,CASSSRPGLAGVHEQFF
TRBJ1-1,TRBV7-2,CASARSIRVNTEAFF
TRBJ2-3,TRBV24-1,CATSDFAGDTQYF
TRBJ2-6,TRBV29-1,CSVRDTPGANVLTF
TRBJ1-3,TRBV6-1,CASIRRGAYGNTIYF
TRBJ2-7,TRBV5-1,CASSFGMVGSYEQYF
TRBJ2-1,TRBV28,CASSYRLARLYNEQFF
TRBJ1-5,TRBV5-1,CASSLEGNGQPQHF
TRBJ1-2,TRBV15,CATSRGDGNYGYTF
TRBJ2-7,TRBV11-2,CASSSYGTLYGEQYF
TRBJ2-2,TRBV3-1,CASSRSLSGAVDTGELFF
TRBJ2-7,TRBV6-1,CASSPPQETHEQYF
TRBJ2-3,TRBV7-2,CASSFVGYTDTQYF
TRBJ2-7,TRBV20-1,CSATLAGPSYEQYF